This TCR beta chain derives from a study of memory CD4+ T cells and cytomegalovirus serostatus. Whole-study context: Donors were healthy Belgian adults, under 10 CMV seropositive and about two dozen seronegative.

The sort gate was single viable CD3+CD4+CD8-CD45RO+ cells for memory CD4+ T cells. Study-wide points: The CMV-associated TCR signature appears largely within the CD4+ memory repertoire.

This clone has a handful of counts. Its antigen is not known. Germline V gene data show CDR1 as SGHTA and CDR2 as FQGNSA. This CDR3 spans 15 amino acids. V dropped 1 base and J dropped 4 bases, with 13 bases sitting between them. The table came from immunoSEQ multiplex PCR; TCRdb's copy has only in-frame clones and leaves some out. In the table there are some 29,000 clones, around 76% of which are singletons. The sequence was collected from an adult in good health and CMV-seronegative. Some clones in this sample may be carry-over from other donors' samples. Input material: memory CD4+ T cells from blood. The chain couples TRBV7-2 to TRBJ1-1; possible D gene TRBD1, 6 bases. CDR3: CASSLVFGGVTEAFF. CDR3 sequence (DNA): TGTGCCAGCAGCTTAGTGTTTGGGGGCGTCACTGAAGCTTTCTTT.